Sequencing of this TCR beta chain was carried out in a study of OX40 agonist ivuxolimab in advanced cancers. Study-wide background: Prior therapy, whether anti-PD-1, anti-PD-L1 or anti-CTLA-4, was allowed, and roughly 40% had some. Partial responses occurred in three patients (one hepatocellular carcinoma, two cutaneous melanoma).

Broader study findings: More expanded clones were seen, on average, in CD8+ T cells than in CD4+. In the 0.1 to 3.0 mg/kg range, CD4+ and CD8+ blood T cells had expanded clonally by week 6.

Germline CDR1 MNHEY, CDR2 SVGAGI. V trimming: 6 bases; J trimming: 11 bases; junction bases outside the gene matches: 14. There are 14 residues in the CDR3. Regarding this clone: The antigen remains unidentified.

The data were produced by immunoSEQ multiplex PCR, yet TCRdb's version contains in-frame clones alone and is incomplete. This table holds fewer than 85,000 clones, around 86% found once. Sequenced material: CD4+ or CD8+ T cells sorted from blood, taken in a trial of the OX40 agonist ivuxolimab. The receptor's source is an adult with an advanced solid tumor such as melanoma, head and neck, liver or kidney cancer. The chain combines TRBV6-5 with TRBJ2-5, with TRBD1 matching over 8 bases. CDR3 bases: TGTGCCAGCAGCCCAAGACAGGGGTCGGGAGAGCAGTACTTC. It is translated as CASSPRQGSGEQYF.